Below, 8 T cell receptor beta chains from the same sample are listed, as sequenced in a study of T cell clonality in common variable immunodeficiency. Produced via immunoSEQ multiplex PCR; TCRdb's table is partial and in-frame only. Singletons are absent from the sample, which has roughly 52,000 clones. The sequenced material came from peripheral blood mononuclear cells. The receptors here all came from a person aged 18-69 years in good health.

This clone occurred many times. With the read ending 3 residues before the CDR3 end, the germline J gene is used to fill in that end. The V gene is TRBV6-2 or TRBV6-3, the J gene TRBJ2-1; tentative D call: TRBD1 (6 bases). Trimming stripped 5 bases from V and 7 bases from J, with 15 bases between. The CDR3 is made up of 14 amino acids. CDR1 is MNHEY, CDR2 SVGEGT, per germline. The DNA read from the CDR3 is TGTGCCAGCAGTGGGGGCTCTATCTGGAATGAG. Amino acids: CASSGGSIWNE. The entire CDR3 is CASSGGSIWNEQFF.

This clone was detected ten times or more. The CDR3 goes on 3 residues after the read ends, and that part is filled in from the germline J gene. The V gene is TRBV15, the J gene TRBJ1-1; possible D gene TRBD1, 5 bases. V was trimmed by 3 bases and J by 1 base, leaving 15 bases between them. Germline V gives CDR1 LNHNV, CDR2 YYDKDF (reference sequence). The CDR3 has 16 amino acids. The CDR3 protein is CATSSKWGKENTEAFF. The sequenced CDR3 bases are TGTGCCACCAGCAGCAAGTGGGGCAAAGAGAACACTGAA.

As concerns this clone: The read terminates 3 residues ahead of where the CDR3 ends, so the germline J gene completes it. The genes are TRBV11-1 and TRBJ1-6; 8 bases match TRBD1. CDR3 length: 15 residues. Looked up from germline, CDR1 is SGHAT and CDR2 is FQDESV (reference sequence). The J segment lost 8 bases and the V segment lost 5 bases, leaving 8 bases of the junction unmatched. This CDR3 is CASSNRQGIDSPLHF. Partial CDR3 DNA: TGTGCCAGCAGCAACCGACAGGGGATAGATTCACCC.

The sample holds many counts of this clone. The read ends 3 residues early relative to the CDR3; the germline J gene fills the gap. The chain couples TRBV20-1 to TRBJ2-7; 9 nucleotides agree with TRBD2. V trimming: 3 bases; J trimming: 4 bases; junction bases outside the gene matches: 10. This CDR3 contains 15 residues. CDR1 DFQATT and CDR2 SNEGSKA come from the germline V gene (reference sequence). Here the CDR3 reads CSASSGLSGRYEQYF. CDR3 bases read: TGCAGTGCTAGCAGTGGACTCAGCGGGAGGTACGAG.

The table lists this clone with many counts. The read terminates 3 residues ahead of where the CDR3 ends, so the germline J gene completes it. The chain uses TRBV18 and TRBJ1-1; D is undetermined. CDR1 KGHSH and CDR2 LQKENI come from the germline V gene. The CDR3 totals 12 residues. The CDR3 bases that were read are TGTGCCAGCTCACCACCTTCGACAGAA. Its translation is CASSPPSTE. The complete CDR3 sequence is CASSPPSTEAFF.

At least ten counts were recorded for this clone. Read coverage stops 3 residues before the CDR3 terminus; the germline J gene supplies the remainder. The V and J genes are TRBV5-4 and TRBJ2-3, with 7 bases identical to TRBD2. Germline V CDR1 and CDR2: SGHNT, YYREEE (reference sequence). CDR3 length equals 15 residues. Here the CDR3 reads CASSVSGVIKETQYF. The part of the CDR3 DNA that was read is TGTGCCAGCAGTGTGAGCGGGGTCATTAAAGAGACG.

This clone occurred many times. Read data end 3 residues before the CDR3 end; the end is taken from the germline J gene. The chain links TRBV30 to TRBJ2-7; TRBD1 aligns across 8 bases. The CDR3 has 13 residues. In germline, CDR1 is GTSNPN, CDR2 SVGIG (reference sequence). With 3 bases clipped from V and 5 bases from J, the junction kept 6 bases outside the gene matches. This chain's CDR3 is CAWRRDRPHEQYF. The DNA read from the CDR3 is TGTGCCTGGAGGAGGGACAGGCCCCACGAG.

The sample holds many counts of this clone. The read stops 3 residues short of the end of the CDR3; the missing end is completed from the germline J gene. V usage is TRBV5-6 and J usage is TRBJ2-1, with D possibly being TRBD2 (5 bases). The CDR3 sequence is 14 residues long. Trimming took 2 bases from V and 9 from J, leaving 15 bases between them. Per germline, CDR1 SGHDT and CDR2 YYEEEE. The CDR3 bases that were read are TGTGCCAGCAGCTTCAGTAGCGATCTTGGTGAG. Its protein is CASSFSSDLGE. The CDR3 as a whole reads CASSFSSDLGEQFF.